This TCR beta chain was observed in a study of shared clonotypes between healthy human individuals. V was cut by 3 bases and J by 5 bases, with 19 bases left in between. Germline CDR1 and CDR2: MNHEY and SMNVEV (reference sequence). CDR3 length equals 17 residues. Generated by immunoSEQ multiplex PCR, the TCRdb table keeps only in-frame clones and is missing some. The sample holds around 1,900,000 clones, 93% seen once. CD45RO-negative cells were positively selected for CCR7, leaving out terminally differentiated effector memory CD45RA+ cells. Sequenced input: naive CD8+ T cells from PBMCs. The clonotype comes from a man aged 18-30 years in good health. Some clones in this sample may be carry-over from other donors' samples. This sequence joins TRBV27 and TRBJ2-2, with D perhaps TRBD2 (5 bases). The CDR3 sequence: CASSLNYPRGFTGELFF. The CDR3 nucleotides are TGTGCCAGCAGTTTGAATTACCCACGGGGATTTACCGGGGAGCTGTTTTTT.